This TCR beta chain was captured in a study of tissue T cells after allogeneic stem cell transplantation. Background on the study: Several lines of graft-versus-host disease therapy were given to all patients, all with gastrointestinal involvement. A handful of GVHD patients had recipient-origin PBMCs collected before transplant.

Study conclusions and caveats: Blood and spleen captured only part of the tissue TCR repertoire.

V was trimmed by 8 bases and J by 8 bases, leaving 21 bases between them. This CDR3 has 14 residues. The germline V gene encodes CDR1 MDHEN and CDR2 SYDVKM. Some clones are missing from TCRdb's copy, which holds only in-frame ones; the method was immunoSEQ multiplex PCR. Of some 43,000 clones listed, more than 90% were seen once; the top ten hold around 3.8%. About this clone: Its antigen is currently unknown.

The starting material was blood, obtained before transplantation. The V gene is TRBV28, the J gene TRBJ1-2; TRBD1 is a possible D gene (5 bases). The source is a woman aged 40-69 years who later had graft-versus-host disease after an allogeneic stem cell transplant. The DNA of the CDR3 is TGTGCCAGCGGAAGAGTAGACAGCTCGAGAGGCTACACCTTC. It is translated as CASGRVDSSRGYTF.